The 2 T cell receptor beta chains given below trace back to one sample, sequenced in a study of cytomegalovirus exposure and HLA in healthy donors. 60 Vbeta and 13 Jbeta primers were used in PCR. The method was immunoSEQ multiplex PCR; TCRdb's version includes in-frame clones alone and lacks a portion of them. The table has 130,000 or so clones, roughly four fifths seen once. Sequenced sample: PBMCs. The receptors were gathered from an older woman in good health and CMV-seronegative.

Only a few counts were recorded for this clone. The chain couples TRBV5-4 to TRBJ2-3, with D maybe TRBD1 (5 bases). Trimming shortened V by 5 bases and J by 2 bases, and 9 bases separated the two germline ends. The CDR3 consists of 13 residues. Germline CDR1 SGHNT, CDR2 YYREEE (reference sequence). CDR3 loop: CASSRQNTDTQYF. DNA for the CDR3: TGTGCCAGCAGTCGACAGAACACAGATACGCAGTATTTT.

The chain links TRBV28 to TRBJ2-7; D might be TRBD1 (6 bases). Germline CDR1 is MDHEN and CDR2 is SYDVKM. This CDR3 comprises 14 residues. Between the trimmed V and J ends, which lost 9 bases and 4 bases, there was a span of 19 bases. CDR3 residues: CASISGAEGYEQYF. CDR3 in DNA: TGTGCCAGTATTTCAGGGGCCGAGGGGTACGAGCAGTACTTC.